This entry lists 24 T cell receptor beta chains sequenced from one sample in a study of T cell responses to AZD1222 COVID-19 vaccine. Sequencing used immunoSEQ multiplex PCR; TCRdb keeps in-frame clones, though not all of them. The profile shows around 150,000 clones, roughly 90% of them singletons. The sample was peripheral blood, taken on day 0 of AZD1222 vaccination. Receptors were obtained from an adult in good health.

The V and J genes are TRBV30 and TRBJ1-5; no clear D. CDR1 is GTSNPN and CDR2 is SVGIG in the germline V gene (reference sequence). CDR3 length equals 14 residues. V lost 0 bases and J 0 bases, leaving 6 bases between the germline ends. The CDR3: CAWSVEFSNQPQHF. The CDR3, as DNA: TGTGCCTGGAGTGTAGAGTTTAGCAATCAGCCCCAGCATTTT. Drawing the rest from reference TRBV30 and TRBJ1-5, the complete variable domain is SQTIHQWPATLVQPVGSPLSLECTVEGTSNPNLYWYRQAAGRGLQLLFYSVGIGQISSEVPQNLSASRPQDRQFILSSKKLLLSDSGFYLCAWSVEFSNQPQHFGDGTRLSIL.

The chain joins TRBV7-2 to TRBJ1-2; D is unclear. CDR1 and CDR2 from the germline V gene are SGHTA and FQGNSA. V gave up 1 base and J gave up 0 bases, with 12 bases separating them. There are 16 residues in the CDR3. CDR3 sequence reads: CASSLEGFQSNYGYTF. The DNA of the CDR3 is TGTGCCAGCAGCTTAGAGGGTTTCCAGTCTAACTATGGCTACACCTTC.

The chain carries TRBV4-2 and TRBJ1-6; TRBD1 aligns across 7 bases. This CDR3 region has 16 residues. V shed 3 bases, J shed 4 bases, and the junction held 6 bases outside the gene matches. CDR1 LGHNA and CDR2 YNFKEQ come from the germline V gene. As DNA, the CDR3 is TGTGCCAGCAGCCAGACCCGGGACAGTTATAATTCACCCCTCCACTTT. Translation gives CASSQTRDSYNSPLHF.

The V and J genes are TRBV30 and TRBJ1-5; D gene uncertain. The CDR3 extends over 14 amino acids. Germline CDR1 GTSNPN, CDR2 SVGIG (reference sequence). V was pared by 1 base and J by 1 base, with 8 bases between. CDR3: CAWSEGPSNQPQHF. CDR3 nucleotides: TGTGCCTGGAGTGAAGGGCCCAGCAATCAGCCCCAGCATTTT.

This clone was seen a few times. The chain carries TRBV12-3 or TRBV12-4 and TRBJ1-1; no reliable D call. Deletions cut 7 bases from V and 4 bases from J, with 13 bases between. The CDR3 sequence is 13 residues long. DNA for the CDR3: TGTGCCAGCACCATACAAACATCCACTGAAGCTTTCTTT. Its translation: CASTIQTSTEAFF.

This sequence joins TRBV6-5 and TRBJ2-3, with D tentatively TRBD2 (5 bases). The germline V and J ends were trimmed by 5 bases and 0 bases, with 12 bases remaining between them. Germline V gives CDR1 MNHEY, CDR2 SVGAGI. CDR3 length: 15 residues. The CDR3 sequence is CASSLAKVSTDTQYF. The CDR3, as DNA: TGTGCCAGCAGTCTAGCTAAGGTCAGCACAGATACGCAGTATTTT.

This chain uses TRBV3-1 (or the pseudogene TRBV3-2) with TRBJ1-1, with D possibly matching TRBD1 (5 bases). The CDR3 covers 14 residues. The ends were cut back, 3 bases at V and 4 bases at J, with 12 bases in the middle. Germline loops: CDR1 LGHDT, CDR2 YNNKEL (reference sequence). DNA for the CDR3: TGTGCCAGCAGCCACGGAGGGGCTGGCACTGAAGCTTTCTTT. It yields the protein CASSHGGAGTEAFF.

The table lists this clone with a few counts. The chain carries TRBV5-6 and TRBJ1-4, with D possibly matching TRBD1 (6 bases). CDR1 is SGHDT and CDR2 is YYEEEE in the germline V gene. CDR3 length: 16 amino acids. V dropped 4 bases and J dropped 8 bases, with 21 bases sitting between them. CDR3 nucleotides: TGTGCCAGCAGCGGGGGCAGGACCACCTTCAGGGAAAAACTGTTTTTT. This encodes CASSGGRTTFREKLFF.

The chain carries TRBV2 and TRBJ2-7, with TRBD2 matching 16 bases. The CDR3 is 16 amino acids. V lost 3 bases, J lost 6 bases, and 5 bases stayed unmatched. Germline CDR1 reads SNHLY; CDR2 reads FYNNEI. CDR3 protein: CASSEGLAGGPSEQYF. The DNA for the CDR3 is TGTGCCAGCAGTGAGGGACTAGCGGGAGGGCCATCCGAGCAGTACTTC.

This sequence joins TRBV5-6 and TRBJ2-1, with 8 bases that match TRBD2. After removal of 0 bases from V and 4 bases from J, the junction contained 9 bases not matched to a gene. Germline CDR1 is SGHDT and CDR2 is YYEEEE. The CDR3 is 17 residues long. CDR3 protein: CASSLGTVSSGYNEQFF. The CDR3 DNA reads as TGTGCCAGCAGCTTGGGGACCGTGTCTAGCGGGTACAATGAGCAGTTCTTC.

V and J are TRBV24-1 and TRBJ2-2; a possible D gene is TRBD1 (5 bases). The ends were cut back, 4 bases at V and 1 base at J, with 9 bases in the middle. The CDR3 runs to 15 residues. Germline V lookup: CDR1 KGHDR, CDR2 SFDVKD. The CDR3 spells CATSDSDRNTGELFF. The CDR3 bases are TGTGCCACCAGTGACTCCGACAGGAACACCGGGGAGCTGTTTTTT.

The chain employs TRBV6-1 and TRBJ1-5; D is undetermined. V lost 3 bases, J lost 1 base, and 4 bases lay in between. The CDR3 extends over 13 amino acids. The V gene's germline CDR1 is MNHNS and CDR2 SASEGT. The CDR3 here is CASSERSNQPQHF. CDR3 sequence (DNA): TGTGCCAGCAGTGAGAGGAGCAATCAGCCCCAGCATTTT.

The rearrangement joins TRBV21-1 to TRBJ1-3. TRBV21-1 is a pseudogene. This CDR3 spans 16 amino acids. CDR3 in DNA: TGTGCCAGCAGCCCCCGGGAAGGGTACTCTGGAAACACCATATATTTT. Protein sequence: CASSPREGYSGNTIYF.

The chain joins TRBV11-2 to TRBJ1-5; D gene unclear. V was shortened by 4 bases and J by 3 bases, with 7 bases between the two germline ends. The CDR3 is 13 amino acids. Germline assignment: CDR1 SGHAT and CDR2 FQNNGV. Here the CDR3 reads CASSSSLNQPQHF. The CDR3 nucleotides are TGTGCCAGCAGCTCCAGCCTCAATCAGCCCCAGCATTTT. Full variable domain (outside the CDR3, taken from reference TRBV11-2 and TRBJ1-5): EAGVAQSPRYKIIEKRQSVAFWCNPISGHATLYWYQQILGQGPKLLIQFQNNGVVDDSQLPKDRFSAERLKGVDSTLKIQPAKLEDSAVYLCASSSSLNQPQHFGDGTRLSIL.

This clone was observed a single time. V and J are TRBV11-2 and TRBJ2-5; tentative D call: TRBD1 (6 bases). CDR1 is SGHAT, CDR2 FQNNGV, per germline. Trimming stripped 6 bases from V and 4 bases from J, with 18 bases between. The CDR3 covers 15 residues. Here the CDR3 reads CASSPMPGVAETQYF. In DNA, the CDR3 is TGTGCCAGCAGTCCCATGCCAGGGGTGGCAGAGACCCAGTACTTC.

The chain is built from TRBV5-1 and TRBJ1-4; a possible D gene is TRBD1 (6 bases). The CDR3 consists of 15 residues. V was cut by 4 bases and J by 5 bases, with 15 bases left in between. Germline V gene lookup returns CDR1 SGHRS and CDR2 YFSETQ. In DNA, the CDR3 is TGCGCCAGCAGCCCTTCACCGGACAGAAATGAAAAACTGTTTTTT. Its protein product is CASSPSPDRNEKLFF. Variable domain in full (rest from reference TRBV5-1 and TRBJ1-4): KAGVTQTPRYLIKTRGQQVTLSCSPISGHRSVSWYQQTPGQGLQFLFEYFSETQRNKGNFPGRFSGRQFSNSRSEMNVSTLELGDSALYLCASSPSPDRNEKLFFGSGTQLSVL.

The CDR3 spells CSVGTGGASSSTEAFF. CDR3 nucleotide sequence: TGCAGCGTCGGTACAGGGGGCGCTTCTTCAAGCACTGAAGCTTTCTTT. This rearrangement joins TRBV29-1 to TRBJ1-1; 9 nucleotides align to TRBD1. The ends lost 6 bases at V and 4 bases at J; junction bases unmatched: 15. The germline gives CDR1 SQVTM, CDR2 ANQGSEA. CDR3 size: 16 residues.

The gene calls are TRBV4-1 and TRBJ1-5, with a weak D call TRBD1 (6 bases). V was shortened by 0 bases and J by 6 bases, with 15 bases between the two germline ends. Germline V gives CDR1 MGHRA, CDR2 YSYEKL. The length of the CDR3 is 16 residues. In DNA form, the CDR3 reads TGCGCCAGCAGCCAAGAGGGCACAGGGTTAATTCAGCCCCAGCATTTT. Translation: CASSQEGTGLIQPQHF.

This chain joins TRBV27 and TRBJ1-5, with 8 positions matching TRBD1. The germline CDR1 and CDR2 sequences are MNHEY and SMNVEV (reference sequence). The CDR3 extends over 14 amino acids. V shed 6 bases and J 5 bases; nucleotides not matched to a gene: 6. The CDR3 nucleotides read TGTGCCAGCAGCCTGGACAGGGTGGATCAGCCCCAGCATTTT. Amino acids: CASSLDRVDQPQHF.

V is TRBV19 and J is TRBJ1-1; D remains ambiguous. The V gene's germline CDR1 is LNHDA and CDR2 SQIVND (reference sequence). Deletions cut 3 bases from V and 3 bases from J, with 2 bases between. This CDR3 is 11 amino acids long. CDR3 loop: CASSIHTEAFF. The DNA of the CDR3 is TGTGCCAGTAGTATTCACACTGAAGCTTTCTTT.

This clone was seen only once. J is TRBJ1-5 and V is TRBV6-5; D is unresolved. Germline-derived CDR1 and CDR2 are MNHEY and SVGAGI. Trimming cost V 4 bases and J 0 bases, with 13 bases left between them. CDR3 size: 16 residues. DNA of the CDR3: TGTGCCAGCAGTTCCCGCGTGGGGAATAGCAATCAGCCCCAGCATTTT. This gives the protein CASSSRVGNSNQPQHF.

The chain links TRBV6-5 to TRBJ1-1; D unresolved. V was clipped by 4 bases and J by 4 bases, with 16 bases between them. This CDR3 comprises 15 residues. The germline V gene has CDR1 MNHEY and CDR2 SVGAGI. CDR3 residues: CASSSIQVSVTEAFF. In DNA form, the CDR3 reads TGTGCCAGCAGTTCCATTCAGGTCTCCGTCACTGAAGCTTTCTTT.

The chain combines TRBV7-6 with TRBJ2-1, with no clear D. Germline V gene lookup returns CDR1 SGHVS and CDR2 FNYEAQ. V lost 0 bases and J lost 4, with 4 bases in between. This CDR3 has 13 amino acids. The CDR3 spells CASSLARYNEQFF. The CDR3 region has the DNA TGTGCCAGCAGCTTAGCTAGGTACAATGAGCAGTTCTTC. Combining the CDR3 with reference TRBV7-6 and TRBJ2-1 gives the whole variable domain GAGVSQSPRYKVTKRGQDVALRCDPISGHVSLYWYRQALGQGPEFLTYFNYEAQQDKSGLPNDRFSAERPEGSISTLTIQRTEQRDSAMYRCASSLARYNEQFFGPGTRLTVL.

DNA of the CDR3: TGTGCCAGCAGCCGCCAACTAGCGGGGGCCGGGGAGACCCAGTACTTC. Protein: CASSRQLAGAGETQYF. This rearrangement joins TRBV28 to TRBJ2-5; TRBD2 agrees at 11 bases. Germline lookup yields CDR1 MDHEN and CDR2 SYDVKM. Trimming cost V 6 bases and J 5 bases; bases outside gene matches: 11. CDR3 length equals 16 residues.